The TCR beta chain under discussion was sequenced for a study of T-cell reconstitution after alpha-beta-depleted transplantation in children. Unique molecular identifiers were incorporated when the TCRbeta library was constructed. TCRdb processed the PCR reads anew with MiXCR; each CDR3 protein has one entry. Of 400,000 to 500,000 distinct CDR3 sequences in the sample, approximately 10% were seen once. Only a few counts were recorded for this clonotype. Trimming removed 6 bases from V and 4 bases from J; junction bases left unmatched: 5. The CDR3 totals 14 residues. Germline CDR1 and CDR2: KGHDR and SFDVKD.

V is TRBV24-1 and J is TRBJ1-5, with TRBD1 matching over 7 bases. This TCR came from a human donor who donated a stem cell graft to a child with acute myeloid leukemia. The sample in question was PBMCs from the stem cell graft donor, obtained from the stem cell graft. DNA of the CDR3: TGTGCCACCAGTCAGACAGGGATTAATCAGCCCCAGCATTTT. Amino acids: CATSQTGINQPQHF.